This T cell receptor (beta chain) appears in the sequencing data of a study of identical twins. The study's findings and limits: Partly confounded zero-insertion analyses could result from invariant MAIT and iNKT cells. The study drew conclusions from cross-sectional statistical analysis, not from following the same donors.

In its sample, this clonotype was seen a few times. Its antigen remains unidentified. In every case, the donor was a healthy Caucasian. The germline V gene encodes CDR1 MNHEY and CDR2 SVGEGT. The CDR3 loop spans 14 amino acids. V lost 5 bases and J 6 bases, leaving 14 bases between the germline ends. TCRdb re-called the 5' RACE reads with MiXCR, one entry per CDR3 protein. The sample lists nearly 900,000 distinct CDR3 sequences; more than 9% were seen once. These data were also reused for a study on yellow fever vaccine responses in identical twins.

The chain couples TRBV6-2 or TRBV6-3 to TRBJ2-1; D gene uncertain. The specimen sequenced was PBMCs. The TCR sequence derives from a woman aged 18-29 years in good health. Written as DNA, the CDR3 is TGTGCCAGCAGTCCATTCCAACTGGGCAATGAGCAGTTCTTC. Residues: CASSPFQLGNEQFF.